One sample yielded the 25 T cell receptor beta chains listed below, sequenced in a study of somatic mutations in cytotoxic T cells in rheumatoid arthritis. Data came from immunoSEQ multiplex PCR; TCRdb stores just in-frame clones and leaves some out. The data show around 20,000 clones, 81% seen once. The sample taken for sequencing was CD8+ T cells sorted from blood. These receptors were collected from an adult with rheumatoid arthritis.

V usage is TRBV7-9 and J usage is TRBJ2-7; 8 nucleotides line up with TRBD2. J gave up 1 base and V 5 bases, and 10 bases lay outside the gene matches. The CDR3 extends over 16 amino acids. Per the germline V gene, CDR1 is SEHNR and CDR2 is FQNEAQ (reference sequence). The CDR3 DNA reads TGTGCCAGCAGCACCTTTGTGGGACTAGGGTCCTACGAGCAGTACTTC. This codes for CASSTFVGLGSYEQYF.

The CDR3 nucleotides are TGTGCCAGTACTCCGGGACTACCTTACAATGAGCAGTTCTTC. Translating gives CASTPGLPYNEQFF. The chain carries TRBV19 and TRBJ2-1, with 7 positions matching TRBD2. The V gene's germline CDR1 is LNHDA and CDR2 SQIVND (reference sequence). Germline trimming cut 7 bases from V and 4 bases from J; bases unmatched to any gene: 7. CDR3 length equals 14 residues.

The J gene is TRBJ1-4, the V gene TRBV4-1; no clear D. Trimming removed 5 bases at V and 4 bases at J, with 14 bases between. The CDR3 length is 15 residues. Germline V gives CDR1 MGHRA, CDR2 YSYEKL. This CDR3 reads CASSGPGRINEKLFF. The CDR3 DNA reads as TGCGCCAGCAGCGGTCCCGGACGGATTAATGAAAAACTGTTTTTT.

The rearrangement joins TRBV7-3 to TRBJ2-1, with D perhaps matching TRBD2 (6 bases). CDR3 size: 16 residues. The germline V and J ends were trimmed by 1 base and 2 bases, with 12 bases remaining between them. CDR1 SGHTA and CDR2 FQGTGA come from the germline V gene. The CDR3 DNA is TGTGCCAGCAGCTTAAATTCAGCGGGCCCCTACAATGAGCAGTTCTTC. It encodes CASSLNSAGPYNEQFF.

The V and J genes are TRBV7-9 and TRBJ1-4; D is unclear. Trimming removed 4 bases at V and 0 bases at J, with 9 bases between. The CDR3 runs to 15 residues. The germline V gene has CDR1 SEHNR and CDR2 FQNEAQ (reference sequence). In DNA form, the CDR3 reads TGTGCCAGCAGCTCCCAATATGCAACTAATGAAAAACTGTTTTTT. It encodes CASSSQYATNEKLFF.

This clone was seen once. The genes are TRBV28 and TRBJ2-1, with a tentative D call TRBD1 (6 bases). The V end was cut by 3 bases, the J end by 5 bases, with 14 bases between. The CDR3 length is 15 residues. CDR1 and CDR2 from the germline V gene are MDHEN and SYDVKM. CDR3 region: CASSFPGAPHNEQFF. DNA for the CDR3: TGTGCCAGCAGTTTTCCAGGGGCCCCCCACAATGAGCAGTTCTTC.

The rearrangement uses TRBV11-2 and TRBJ1-1; D call uncertain. Trimming stripped 1 base from V and 1 base from J, with 10 bases between. Germline V lookup: CDR1 SGHAT, CDR2 FQNNGV. The CDR3 consists of 15 residues. DNA for the CDR3: TGTGCCAGCAGCTTAGGAGGGTATTGGAACACTGAAGCTTTCTTT. Amino acid sequence: CASSLGGYWNTEAFF.

The chain recombines TRBV30 with TRBJ1-2; no definite D call. V lost 3 bases and J lost 4, with 21 bases in between. CDR1 GTSNPN and CDR2 SVGIG come from the germline V gene (reference sequence). The CDR3 covers 16 residues. This CDR3 reads CAWRSPSVAAVYGYTF. Here the CDR3 DNA reads TGTGCCTGGAGAAGTCCCAGTGTGGCAGCGGTCTATGGCTACACCTTC.

The chain has TRBV9 and TRBJ2-7; the match to TRBD1 covers 11 bases. This CDR3 has 16 amino acids. J was trimmed by 5 bases and V by 5 bases; bases with no gene match: 12. CDR1 and CDR2 (germline): SGDLS, YYNGEE. CDR3: CASSLTGTGGTNEQYF. Written as DNA, the CDR3 is TGTGCCAGCAGTCTCACGGGGACAGGGGGTACCAACGAGCAGTACTTC.

The chain uses TRBV20-1 and TRBJ1-1, with D possibly TRBD1 on 6 matching bases. The germline V gene encodes CDR1 DFQATT and CDR2 SNEGSKA (reference sequence). V lost 4 bases, J lost 10 bases, and 13 bases lay in between. The CDR3 has 11 amino acids. For the CDR3, the DNA is TGCAGTGCTACAGGGGCCCCAGGAGCTTTCTTT. This gives the protein CSATGAPGAFF.

The V and J genes are TRBV10-3 and TRBJ2-1; possible D gene TRBD2, 6 bases. The CDR3 extends over 16 amino acids. The V end lost 0 bases, the J end lost 3 bases, and 12 bases lay between the germline ends. CDR1 ENHRY and CDR2 SYGVKD come from the germline V gene. CDR3 in DNA: TGTGCCATCAGTGAGTCGGAGCGGGCTGTCTACAATGAGCAGTTCTTC. It specifies CAISESERAVYNEQFF.

The sample holds a few counts of this clone. The rearrangement links TRBV28 to TRBJ2-7; D assignment may be TRBD1 or TRBD2 (6 bases each). The CDR3 extends over 13 amino acids. Germline V lookup: CDR1 MDHEN, CDR2 SYDVKM. The V end was cut by 5 bases, the J end by 6 bases, with 14 bases between. The CDR3 here is CASSPFGGGEQYF. CDR3 bases: TGTGCCAGCAGTCCCTTTGGAGGGGGCGAGCAGTACTTC.

This clone was recorded a few times. The rearrangement joins TRBV19 to TRBJ1-2; D unresolved. Germline V lookup: CDR1 LNHDA, CDR2 SQIVND (reference sequence). Trimming removed 5 bases from V and 7 bases from J, with 8 bases in between. There are 11 residues in the CDR3. CDR3 DNA: TGTGCCAGTAGTTTCGGGAGTGGCTACACCTTC. It encodes CASSFGSGYTF.

This clone was seen a handful of times. Additional DNA sequences in this sample encode the identical CDR3. The chain combines TRBV27 with TRBJ1-6; D not resolved. Trimming pared 5 bases from V and 7 bases from J, leaving 6 bases between. The germline V gene encodes CDR1 MNHEY and CDR2 SMNVEV (reference sequence). This CDR3 contains 12 residues. CDR3 sequence reads: CASSPINSPLHF. CDR3 nucleotides: TGTGCCAGCAGTCCCATCAATTCACCCCTCCACTTT.

The V gene is TRBV7-8, the J gene TRBJ1-1, with 12 positions matching TRBD1. The CDR3 covers 19 residues. With V trimmed by 7 bases and J by 0 bases, 15 bases remained unmatched. Germline V CDR1 and CDR2: SGHVS, FQNEAQ. The CDR3 sequence: CASNGDPRRDRGLNTEAFF. The CDR3 coding sequence is TGTGCCAGCAATGGGGATCCCAGGAGGGACAGGGGGCTGAACACTGAAGCTTTCTTT. Based on the CDR3 plus reference TRBV7-8 and TRBJ1-1, the full variable domain is GAGVSQSPRYKVAKRGQDVALRCDPISGHVSLFWYQQALGQGPEFLTYFQNEAQLDKSGLPSDRFFAERPEGSVSTLKIQRTQQEDSAVYLCASNGDPRRDRGLNTEAFFGQGTRLTVV.

The gene calls are TRBV6-1 and TRBJ2-7; D call uncertain. Trimming shortened V by 2 bases and J by 5 bases, and 10 bases separated the two germline ends. Germline CDR1 and CDR2: MNHNS and SASEGT. The CDR3 runs 13 residues. The CDR3: CASSEPSLDEQYF. The CDR3 DNA reads as TGTGCCAGCAGTGAACCTAGTTTAGACGAGCAGTACTTC.

V and J are TRBV13 and TRBJ1-2; TRBD1 might be the D (5 bases). The germline V and J ends were trimmed by 0 bases and 7 bases, with 12 bases remaining between them. The CDR3 loop spans 14 amino acids. Per the germline V gene, CDR1 is PRHDT and CDR2 is FYEKMQ (reference sequence). The CDR3 is CASSLGRVLSGYTF. As DNA, the CDR3 is TGTGCCAGCAGCTTAGGCAGGGTATTGAGTGGCTACACCTTC.

This chain links TRBV27 with TRBJ1-1; D not resolved. The germline CDR1 and CDR2 sequences are MNHEY and SMNVEV (reference sequence). Trimming took off 1 base at V and 4 bases at J, with 10 bases between the two ends. The CDR3 is 14 amino acids. The CDR3 is CASSLYPVGTEAFF. The CDR3 DNA reads TGTGCCAGCAGTTTATATCCCGTGGGCACTGAAGCTTTCTTT.

V is TRBV9 and J is TRBJ2-3, with D tentatively TRBD2 (7 bases). Germline lookup yields CDR1 SGDLS and CDR2 YYNGEE. The ends were cut back, 5 bases at V and 3 bases at J, with 25 bases in the middle. The CDR3 has 18 residues. CDR3 DNA: TGTGCCAGCAGGGAGGGCGGGGGCCGCCCAGGTGCGACAGATACGCAGTATTTT. It is translated as CASREGGGRPGATDTQYF.

In this sample, this clone turned up once. The chain has TRBV4-3 and TRBJ2-1; 8 positions match TRBD2. V lost 4 bases to trimming and J lost 5 bases; unmatched junction nucleotides: 16. The CDR3 totals 18 residues. Per the germline V gene, CDR1 is LGHNA and CDR2 is YSLEER. CDR3 residues: CASSLNLEGGGPDNEQFF. The DNA of the CDR3 is TGCGCCAGCAGCCTCAATCTGGAGGGCGGGGGGCCCGACAATGAGCAGTTCTTC.

The chain links TRBV19 to TRBJ2-7, with D possibly being TRBD1 or TRBD2 (6 bases each). The V end was cut by 5 bases, the J end by 0 bases, with 11 bases between. Germline CDR1 and CDR2: LNHDA and SQIVND (reference sequence). The CDR3 sequence is 14 residues long. The CDR3 nucleotides are TGTGCCAGTAGTGGAGGGGGGAGCTCCTACGAGCAGTACTTC. Its translation is CASSGGGSSYEQYF. The full variable domain, in which reference TRBV19 and TRBJ2-7 provide the parts outside the CDR3, is DGGITQSPKYLFRKEGQNVTLSCEQNLNHDAMYWYRQDPGQGLRLIYYSQIVNDFQKGDIAEGYSVSREKKESFPLTVTSAQKNPTAFYLCASSGGGSSYEQYFGPGTRLTVT.

V gene TRBV19 combines with J gene TRBJ1-2; TRBD1 aligns across 9 bases. Trimming cost V 5 bases and J 7 bases; bases outside gene matches: 11. This CDR3 spans 15 amino acids. Germline V CDR1 and CDR2: LNHDA, SQIVND (reference sequence). The CDR3 nucleotides read TGTGCCAGTAGTTCCCGGACAGGGGCCAGGAGTGGCTACACCTTC. It specifies CASSSRTGARSGYTF.

The chain joins TRBV7-3 to TRBJ2-2; 7 bases match TRBD2. The germline V gene has CDR1 SGHTA and CDR2 FQGTGA. The V segment lost 0 bases and the J segment 1 base; nucleotides outside the gene matches: 5. The CDR3 consists of 17 residues. In DNA form, the CDR3 reads TGTGCCAGCAGCTTAACGTCTCGCGGGGGGAACACCGGGGAGCTGTTTTTT. Amino acids: CASSLTSRGGNTGELFF. Drawing the rest from reference TRBV7-3 and TRBJ2-2, the complete variable domain is GAGVSQTPSNKVTEKGKYVELRCDPISGHTALYWYRQSLGQGPEFLIYFQGTGAADDSGLPNDRFFAVRPEGSVSTLKIQRTERGDSAVYLCASSLTSRGGNTGELFFGEGSRLTVL.

CDR3 protein: CASSPGTGAYGYTF. The CDR3 DNA reads as TGTGCCAGTAGTCCCGGGACAGGGGCCTATGGCTACACCTTC. This rearrangement joins TRBV19 to TRBJ1-2; 10 bases fit TRBD1. The CDR3 is made up of 14 amino acids. V shed 5 bases, J shed 4 bases, and the junction held 4 bases outside the gene matches. Germline CDR1 is LNHDA and CDR2 is SQIVND (reference sequence).

The chain employs TRBV27 and TRBJ2-7; the D gene could be TRBD1 or TRBD2 (5 bases each). The V and J ends lost 6 bases and 4 bases respectively, with 19 bases between them. The CDR3 has 15 residues. Germline CDR1 MNHEY, CDR2 SMNVEV (reference sequence). CDR3 residues: CASSQGTGPFYEQYF. CDR3 coding DNA: TGTGCCAGCAGCCAGGGCACGGGGCCCTTTTACGAGCAGTACTTC.